This T cell receptor (beta chain) comes out of a study of blood T cell repertoires in COVID-19. Method: immunoSEQ multiplex PCR; TCRdb's copy keeps in-frame clones and lacks some. The sample holds some 87,000 clones, more than 70% seen once. This sequence was found in a man older than 75 with active or convalescent COVID-19. Sequencing input: peripheral blood.

The DNA of the CDR3 is TGTGCCAGCTCATCCCAGGGTGATGGGACAGATACGCAGTATTTT. Translating gives CASSSQGDGTDTQYF. The chain uses TRBV18 and TRBJ2-3; D might be TRBD1 (5 bases). V was trimmed by 5 bases and J by 3 bases, leaving 15 bases between them. Germline V CDR1 and CDR2: KGHSH, LQKENI. CDR3 size: 15 residues.